The clone carrying this TCR beta chain was detected only once. Antigen specificity is unknown. This specimen comes from a study of T cells in localized non-small cell lung cancer. The protocol was immunoSEQ multiplex PCR, while the TCRdb copy is restricted to in-frame clones and leaves out a portion. The repertoire holds 23,000 or so clones, with 85% to 90% as singletons. Study observations and caveats: The study found T cell clonality highest in uninvolved adjacent lung, above tumor. Density of T cells in blood, when higher, went with longer overall survival.

This clonotype originated in a woman aged 40-69 years with stage I lung adenocarcinoma. The specimen comprised peripheral blood, sampled before any cancer treatment.

The CDR3 DNA sequence: TGTGCCAGCAGCTCCATCGACAGGGTTGGGACTGAAGCTTTCTTT. Translated, it gives CASSSIDRVGTEAFF. The V call is TRBV11-3, the J call TRBJ1-1, with 7 bases aligning to TRBD1. The CDR3 contains 15 residues. The V gene's germline CDR1 is SGHNT and CDR2 YENEEA. Trimming at V came to 4 bases and at J to 5 bases, leaving 10 bases not matched to a gene.